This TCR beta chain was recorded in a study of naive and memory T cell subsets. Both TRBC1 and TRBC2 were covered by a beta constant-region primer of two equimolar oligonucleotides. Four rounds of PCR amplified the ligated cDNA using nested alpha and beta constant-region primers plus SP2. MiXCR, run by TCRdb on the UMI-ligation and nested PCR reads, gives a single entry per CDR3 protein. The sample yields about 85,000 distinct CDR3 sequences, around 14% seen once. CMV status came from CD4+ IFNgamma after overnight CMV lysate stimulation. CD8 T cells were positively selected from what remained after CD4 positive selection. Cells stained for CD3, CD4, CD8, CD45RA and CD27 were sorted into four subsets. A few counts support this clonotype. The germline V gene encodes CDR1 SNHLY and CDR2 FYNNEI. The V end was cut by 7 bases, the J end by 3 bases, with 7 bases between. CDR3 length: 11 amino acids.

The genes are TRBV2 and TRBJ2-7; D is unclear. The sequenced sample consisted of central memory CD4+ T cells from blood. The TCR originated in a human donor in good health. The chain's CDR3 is CASTVFYEQYF. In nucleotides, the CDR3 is TGTGCCAGCACTGTCTTCTACGAGCAGTACTTC.